This TCR beta chain was retrieved from a study of blood T cell repertoires in COVID-19. Study-wide background: There were acute and convalescent COVID-19 samples, and they came from the United States, Italy and Spain. T cells, B-cell-depleted T cells, or PBMCs supplied cDNA or gDNA.

Trimming shortened V by 0 bases and J by 2 bases, and 5 bases separated the two germline ends. Germline V gene lookup returns CDR1 SGDLS and CDR2 YYNGEE. CDR3 length: 13 amino acids. Original processing notes: Estimates of nucleated cell counts were drawn from the amplification of reference gene primers. Profiling relied on immunoSEQ multiplex PCR, and the TCRdb table lists in-frame clones only, not all of them. V and J calls plus clone size are reproduced from that table; the DNA served to infer D and trimming. The sample includes about 330,000 clones, around 90% seen only once; the top ten take around 6%.

Sequenced material: peripheral blood. The chain links TRBV9 to TRBJ1-2; no definite D call. The receptor was isolated from a man aged 18 to 29 who had recovered from COVID-19. The CDR3 reads CASSVEQNYGYTF. The CDR3 nucleotides read TGTGCCAGCAGCGTAGAACAGAACTATGGCTACACCTTC.